This T cell receptor (beta chain) was captured in a study of shared clonotypes between healthy human individuals. Study-wide findings and caveats: Unshared clonotypes carried lower generation probabilities than those common to all four donors. Only blood was sampled; tissue repertoires likely differ. The study found about 5% of naive CD4 clonotypes shared across a handful of donors.

As concerns this clone: As yet, its antigen is unknown.

The repertoire was sequenced with immunoSEQ multiplex PCR; TCRdb's copy has only in-frame clones and lacks some. Altogether millions of clones are present, around 94% being singletons, with the ten largest covering 0.14%. Source material: naive CD4+ T cells sorted from blood. Noted subset: CD45RA+ positively selected. The sequence derives from a man aged 18 to 29 in good health.

The CDR3 sequence: CASSLGGGGPYGYTF. The CDR3 DNA sequence: TGTGCCAGCAGCTTAGGAGGGGGGGGACCCTATGGCTACACCTTC. The chain couples TRBV11-2 to TRBJ1-2; D is perhaps TRBD1 (6 bases). V lost 1 base to trimming and J lost 4 bases, with 13 bases between them. This CDR3 is 15 amino acids long. Germline V gene lookup returns CDR1 SGHAT and CDR2 FQNNGV.